These T cell receptor beta chains were read from a single sample in a study of post-analysis software for immune sequencing data. Each CDR3 protein is one row after TCRdb ran MiXCR on the PCR reads. This sample has hundreds of thousands of distinct CDR3 sequences; less than 35% occur once, and the top ten carry more than 0.45%. The source material was blood. These TCRs come from a girl aged 10 to 17 with multiple sclerosis. The CDR3 runs from the conserved cysteine through the conserved F or W. A D gene is named only where the DNA matches it firmly. Clone size is given for some rows only: seen once, a few or many times, or a class if the clone is expanded.

>TRBJ2-3|TRBV5-1|-|-
CASSLESPSTDTQYF
TGCGCCAGCAGCTTGGAGTCACCTAGCACAGATACGCAGTATTTT
>TRBJ2-7|TRBV12-3/TRBV12-4|-|few
CASSFLGQGGEQYF
TGTGCCAGCAGTTTTCTAGGCCAGGGAGGCGAGCAGTACTTC
>TRBJ2-3|TRBV4-3|TRBD1|few
CASSQVGQGSDTQYF
TGCGCCAGCAGCCAAGTGGGACAGGGGTCAGATACGCAGTATTTT
>TRBJ1-2|TRBV12-3/TRBV12-4|TRBD1|-
CASSPTLTGGTYGYTF
TGTGCCAGCAGCCCCACCCTGACAGGGGGGACCTATGGCTACACCTTC
>TRBJ1-6|TRBV20-1|-|few
CSADSRGYNSPLHF
TGCAGTGCCGATAGTCGAGGCTATAATTCACCCCTCCACTTT
>TRBJ1-5|TRBV6-1|-|-
CASSPQEGYNSNQPQHF
TGTGCCAGCAGTCCCCAGGAGGGATATAATAGCAATCAGCCCCAGCATTTT
>TRBJ2-1|TRBV20-1|TRBD2|few
CSARDGTAGPFRNEQFF
TGCAGTGCTAGAGATGGCACAGCGGGACCGTTCAGGAATGAGCAGTTCTTC
>TRBJ2-4|TRBV20-1|TRBD2|few
CSAAPWTSGKNIQYF
TGCAGTGCAGCCCCTTGGACTAGCGGAAAAAACATTCAGTACTTC
>TRBJ2-5|TRBV5-1|-|-
CASSLKQETQYF
TGCGCCAGCAGCCTAAAACAAGAGACCCAGTACTTC
>TRBJ1-2|TRBV10-1|-|few
CASSDDKNYGYTF
TGCGCCAGCAGCGACGACAAAAACTATGGCTACACCTTC
>TRBJ2-7|TRBV28|TRBD2|-
CASSPGLEVVGEQYF
TGTGCCAGCAGCCCAGGACTAGAGGTTGTTGGCGAGCAGTACTTC
>TRBJ1-2|TRBV5-1|TRBD1|-
CASGQDYGYTF
TGCGCCAGCGGACAGGACTATGGCTACACCTTC
>TRBJ2-1|TRBV5-1|-|-
CTSSTRASYNEQFF
TGCACCAGCAGCACCAGGGCGTCCTACAATGAGCAGTTCTTC
>TRBJ1-1|TRBV9|TRBD1|few
CASSENRGWTEAFF
TGTGCCAGCAGTGAGAACAGGGGGTGGACTGAAGCTTTCTTT
>TRBJ1-1|TRBV6-4|-|-
CASSETGSDTEAFF
TGTGCCAGCAGTGAAACAGGGTCCGACACTGAAGCTTTCTTT
>TRBJ1-5|TRBV27|TRBD1|few
CASSPHGQGYSNQPQHF
TGTGCCAGCAGTCCCCACGGACAGGGCTATAGCAATCAGCCCCAGCATTTT
>TRBJ2-3|TRBV7-2|-|-
CASSLHQRGTDTQYF
TGTGCCAGCAGCTTACATCAGCGGGGCACAGATACGCAGTATTTT
>TRBJ1-2|TRBV27|-|few
CASSLIGRVNGYTF
TGTGCCAGCAGTTTAATCGGCAGGGTCAATGGCTACACCTTC
>TRBJ1-2|TRBV4-1|-|-
CASSEAPGAVGGYTF
TGCGCCAGCAGCGAGGCCCCAGGGGCGGTTGGTGGCTACACCTTC
>TRBJ2-1|TRBV5-1|-|few
CASSLAIGGYNEQFF
TGCGCCAGCAGCTTGGCCATCGGGGGTTACAATGAGCAGTTCTTC
>TRBJ2-3|TRBV20-1|-|few
CSARHGLSPDTQYF
TGCAGTGCTAGACACGGACTTTCCCCGGATACGCAGTATTTT
>TRBJ1-1|TRBV28|-|-
CASSARAELNTEAFF
TGTGCCAGCAGCGCCCGGGCGGAGCTGAACACTGAAGCTTTCTTT
>TRBJ2-7|TRBV20-1|TRBD2|-
CSAKIAGVINEQYF
TGCAGTGCTAAAATAGCGGGAGTGATCAATGAGCAGTACTTC
>TRBJ1-1|TRBV15|-|few
CATSRDPVNTEAFF
TGTGCCACCAGCAGAGATCCGGTTAACACTGAAGCTTTCTTT
>TRBJ1-2|TRBV4-3|-|-
CASSQGRWGTALVYGCTF
TGCGCCAGCAGCCAAGGGAGGTGGGGGACCGCATTGGTCTATGGCTGCACCTTC
>TRBJ1-4|TRBV7-9|-|-
CASSPSNLNEKLFF
TGTGCCAGCAGCCCAAGTAACCTTAATGAAAAACTGTTTTTT
>TRBJ2-1|TRBV20-1|-|-
CSARDLGGHSYNEQFF
TGCAGTGCTAGAGATCTTGGGGGACACTCCTACAATGAGCAGTTCTTC
>TRBJ2-3|TRBV20-1|TRBD2|many
CSAALQRGGENTQYF
TGCAGTGCTGCCCTCCAACGGGGGGGTGAGAATACGCAGTATTTT
>TRBJ1-1|TRBV6-2/TRBV6-3|TRBD1|-
CASSYGRGPGTGIAFF
TGTGCCAGCAGTTACGGAAGGGGTCCCGGGACAGGGATTGCTTTCTTT
>TRBJ2-3|TRBV29-1|-|-
CSVKDRTSTDTQYF
TGCAGCGTTAAGGACCGAACTAGCACAGATACGCAGTATTTT
>TRBJ2-3|TRBV5-1|TRBD1|few
CASSMAGTGDVDTQYF
TGCGCCAGCAGCATGGCCGGGACAGGGGATGTAGATACGCAGTATTTT
>TRBJ2-7|TRBV7-6|-|few
CASSNKEGVEQYF
TGTGCCAGCAGCAATAAGGAAGGGGTCGAGCAGTACTTC
>TRBJ2-5|TRBV29-1|TRBD2|few
CSGGGLQETQYF
TGCAGCGGGGGAGGGCTCCAAGAGACCCAGTACTTC
>TRBJ1-5|TRBV29-1|TRBD1|few
CSVGGTGAQPQHF
TGCAGCGTCGGAGGGACAGGGGCTCAGCCCCAGCATTTT
>TRBJ2-1|TRBV29-1|TRBD2|many
CSVVPAGYPEQFF
TGCAGCGTTGTCCCAGCGGGGTACCCTGAGCAGTTCTTC
>TRBJ1-2|TRBV27|-|-
CASSLSLGVGGYTF
TGTGCCAGCAGTTTATCTTTGGGGGTCGGTGGCTACACCTTC
>TRBJ2-3|TRBV2|TRBD2|-
CASRLRRGETKDTQYF
TGTGCCAGCAGGCTTCGACGGGGGGAGACGAAAGATACGCAGTATTTT
>TRBJ2-1|TRBV12-3/TRBV12-4|-|few
CASRPRGGNEQFF
TGTGCCAGCAGGCCCAGAGGGGGCAATGAGCAGTTCTTC
>TRBJ2-3|TRBV5-1|-|few
CASSLYEETDTQYF
TGCGCCAGCAGCTTGTATGAGGAAACAGATACGCAGTATTTT
>TRBJ2-1|TRBV9|-|few
CASSVAPRFLFNEQFF
TGTGCCAGCAGCGTAGCTCCTCGATTTTTATTCAATGAGCAGTTCTTC
>TRBJ1-1|TRBV4-3|-|-
CASSQYRRNTEAFF
TGCGCCAGCAGCCAATATCGAAGAAACACTGAAGCTTTCTTT
>TRBJ2-3|TRBV27|-|few
CASSWGGGTDTQYF
TGTGCCAGCTCGTGGGGGGGCGGCACAGATACGCAGTATTTT
>TRBJ1-1|TRBV20-1|-|few
CSAERGAEAFF
TGCAGTGCGGAGCGAGGGGCCGAAGCTTTCTTT
>TRBJ1-2|TRBV7-2|-|-
CASSPSGGGYYGYTF
TGTGCCAGCAGCCCCTCGGGGGGCGGGTATTATGGCTACACCTTC
>TRBJ2-1|TRBV4-1|-|-
CASSRLLGEQFF
TGCGCCAGCAGCCGCCTATTAGGGGAGCAGTTCTTC
>TRBJ2-1|TRBV20-1|TRBD2|-
CSARGNAGLVTAEQFF
TGCAGTGCTAGGGGGAACGCGGGACTAGTGACTGCTGAGCAGTTCTTC
>TRBJ2-7|TRBV5-5|-|-
CASSSRDGGYEQYF
TGTGCCAGCAGCTCCCGGGACGGAGGCTACGAGCAGTACTTC
>TRBJ2-1|TRBV6-6|TRBD2|-
CASRWTSGAYNEQFF
TGTGCCAGCAGATGGACTAGCGGGGCGTACAATGAGCAGTTCTTC
>TRBJ1-5|TRBV10-2|-|-
CASSDRLNQPQHF
TGCGCCAGCAGTGACCGGCTTAATCAGCCCCAGCATTTT